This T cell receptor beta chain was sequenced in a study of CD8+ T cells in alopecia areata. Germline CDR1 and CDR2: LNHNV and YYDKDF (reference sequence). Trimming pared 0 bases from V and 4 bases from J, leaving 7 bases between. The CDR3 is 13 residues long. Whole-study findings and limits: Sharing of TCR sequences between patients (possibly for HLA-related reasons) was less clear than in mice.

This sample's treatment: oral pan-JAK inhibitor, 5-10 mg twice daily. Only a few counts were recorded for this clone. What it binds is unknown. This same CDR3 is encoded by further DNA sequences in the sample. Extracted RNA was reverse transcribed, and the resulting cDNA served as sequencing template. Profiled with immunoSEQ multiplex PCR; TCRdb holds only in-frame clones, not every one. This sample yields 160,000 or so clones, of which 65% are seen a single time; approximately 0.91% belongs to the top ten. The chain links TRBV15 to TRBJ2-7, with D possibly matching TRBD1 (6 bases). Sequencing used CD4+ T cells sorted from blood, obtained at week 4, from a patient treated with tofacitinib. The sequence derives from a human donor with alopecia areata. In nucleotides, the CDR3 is TGTGCCACCAGCAGAGATCAGGGGTACGAGCAGTACTTC. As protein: CATSRDQGYEQYF.